Ten or more counts support the clone carrying this TCR beta chain. Its antigen is as yet unknown. The sample belongs to a study of T cells after posttransplantation cyclophosphamide. CDR3 length: 13 residues. From germline, CDR1 is SEHNR and CDR2 FQNEAQ (reference sequence). The ends were cut back, 1 base at V and 3 bases at J, with 6 bases in the middle. General study points: Recipient CMV seropositivity and CMV reactivation strongly tracked TRB clonality. Donor CD8+ memory clones often dominated recipient blood repertoires at later times.

The related graft donor's blood sample was taken on the day of bone marrow donation. TCRdb's table, derived via immunoSEQ multiplex PCR, lists solely in-frame clones and lacks some. Captured here are under 45,000 clones, none seen once; the top ten comprise approximately 4.9%. This clonotype was sampled from a woman aged 50 to 65 in good health and a related stem cell transplant donor. This chain links TRBV7-9 with TRBJ1-1; D is unresolved. Sequencing was done on a sample of PBMCs. In nucleotides, the CDR3 is TGTGCCAGCAGCTTAGGATCGGACACTGAAGCTTTCTTT. Translated: CASSLGSDTEAFF.